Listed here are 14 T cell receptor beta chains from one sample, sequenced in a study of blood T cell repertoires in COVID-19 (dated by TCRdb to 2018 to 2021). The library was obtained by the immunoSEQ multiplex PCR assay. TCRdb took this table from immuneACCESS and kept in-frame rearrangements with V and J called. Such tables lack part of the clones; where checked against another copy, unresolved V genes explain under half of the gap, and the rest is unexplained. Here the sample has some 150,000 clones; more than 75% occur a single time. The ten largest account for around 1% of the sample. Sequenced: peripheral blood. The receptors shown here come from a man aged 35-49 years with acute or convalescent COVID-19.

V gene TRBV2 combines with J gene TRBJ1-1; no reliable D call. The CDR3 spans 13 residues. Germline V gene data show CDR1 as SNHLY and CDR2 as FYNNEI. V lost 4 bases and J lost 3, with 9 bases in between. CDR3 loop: CASSVGADTEAFF. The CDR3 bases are TGTGCCAGCAGTGTGGGAGCGGACACTGAAGCTTTCTTT.

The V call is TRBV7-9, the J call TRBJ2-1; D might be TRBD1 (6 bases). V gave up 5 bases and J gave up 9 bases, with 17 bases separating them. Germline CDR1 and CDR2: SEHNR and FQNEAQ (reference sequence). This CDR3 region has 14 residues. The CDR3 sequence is CASSLGQRSGEQFF. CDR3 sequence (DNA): TGTGCCAGCAGCCTAGGACAGCGTTCGGGTGAGCAGTTCTTC.

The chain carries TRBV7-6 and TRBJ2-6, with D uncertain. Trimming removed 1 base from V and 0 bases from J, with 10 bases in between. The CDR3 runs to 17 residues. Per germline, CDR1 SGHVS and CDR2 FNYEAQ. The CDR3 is CASSLDGISSGANVLTF. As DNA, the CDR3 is TGTGCCAGCAGCTTAGATGGCATCAGCTCTGGGGCCAACGTCCTGACTTTC.

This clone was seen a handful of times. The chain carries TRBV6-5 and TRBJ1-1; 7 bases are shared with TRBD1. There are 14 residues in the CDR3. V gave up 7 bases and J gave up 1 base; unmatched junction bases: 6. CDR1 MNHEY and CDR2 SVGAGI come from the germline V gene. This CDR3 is CASIRGGQNTEAFF. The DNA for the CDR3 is TGTGCCAGCATCCGAGGGGGCCAGAACACTGAAGCTTTCTTT.

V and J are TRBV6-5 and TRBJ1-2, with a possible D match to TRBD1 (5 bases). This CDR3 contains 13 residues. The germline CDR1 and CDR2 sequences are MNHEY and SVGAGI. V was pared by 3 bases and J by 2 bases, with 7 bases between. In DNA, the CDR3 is TGTGCCAGCAGTTATGGGGCAAACTATGGCTACACCTTC. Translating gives CASSYGANYGYTF.

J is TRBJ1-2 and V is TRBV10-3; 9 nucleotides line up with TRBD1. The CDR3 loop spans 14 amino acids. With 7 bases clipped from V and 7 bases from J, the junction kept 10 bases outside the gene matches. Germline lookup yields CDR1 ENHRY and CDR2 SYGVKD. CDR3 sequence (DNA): TGTGCCATCACCGCCGGGACAGGGAGGGGTGGCTACACCTTC. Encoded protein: CAITAGTGRGGYTF.

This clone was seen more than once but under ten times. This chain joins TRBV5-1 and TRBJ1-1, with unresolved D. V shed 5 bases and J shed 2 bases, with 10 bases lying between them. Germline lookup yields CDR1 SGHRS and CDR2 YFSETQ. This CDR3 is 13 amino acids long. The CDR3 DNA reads TGCGCCAGCAGATCCGGACTCAACACTGAAGCTTTCTTT. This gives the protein CASRSGLNTEAFF.

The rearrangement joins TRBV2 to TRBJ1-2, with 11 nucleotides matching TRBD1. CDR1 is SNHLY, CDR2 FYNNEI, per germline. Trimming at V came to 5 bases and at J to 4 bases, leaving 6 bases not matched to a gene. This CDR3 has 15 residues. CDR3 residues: CASSLGQGGLYGYTF. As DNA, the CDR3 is TGTGCCAGCAGTCTGGGACAGGGGGGACTCTATGGCTACACCTTC. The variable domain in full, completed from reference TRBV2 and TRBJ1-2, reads EPEVTQTPSHQVTQMGQEVILRCVPISNHLYFYWYRQILGQKVEFLVSFYNNEISEKSEIFDDQFSVERPDGSNFTLKIRSTKLEDSAMYFCASSLGQGGLYGYTFGSGTRLTVV.

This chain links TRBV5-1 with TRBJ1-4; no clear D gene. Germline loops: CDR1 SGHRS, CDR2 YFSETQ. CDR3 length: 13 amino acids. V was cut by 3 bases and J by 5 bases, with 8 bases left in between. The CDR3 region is CASSYGPNEKLFF. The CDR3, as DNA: TGCGCCAGCAGCTATGGGCCAAATGAAAAACTGTTTTTT. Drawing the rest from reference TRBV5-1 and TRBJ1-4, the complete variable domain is KAGVTQTPRYLIKTRGQQVTLSCSPISGHRSVSWYQQTPGQGLQFLFEYFSETQRNKGNFPGRFSGRQFSNSRSEMNVSTLELGDSALYLCASSYGPNEKLFFGSGTQLSVL.

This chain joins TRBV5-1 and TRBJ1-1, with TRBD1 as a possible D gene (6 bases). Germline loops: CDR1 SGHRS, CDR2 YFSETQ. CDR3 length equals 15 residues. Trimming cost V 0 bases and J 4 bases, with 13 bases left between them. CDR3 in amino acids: CASSLETGGGTEAFF. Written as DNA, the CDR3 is TGCGCCAGCAGCTTGGAGACAGGTGGGGGCACTGAAGCTTTCTTT.

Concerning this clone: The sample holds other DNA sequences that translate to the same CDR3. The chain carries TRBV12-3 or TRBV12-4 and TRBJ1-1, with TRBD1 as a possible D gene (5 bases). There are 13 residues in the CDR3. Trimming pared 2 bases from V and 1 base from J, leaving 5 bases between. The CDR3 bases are TGTGCCAGCAGTTTAACAGGGAACACTGAAGCTTTCTTT. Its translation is CASSLTGNTEAFF.

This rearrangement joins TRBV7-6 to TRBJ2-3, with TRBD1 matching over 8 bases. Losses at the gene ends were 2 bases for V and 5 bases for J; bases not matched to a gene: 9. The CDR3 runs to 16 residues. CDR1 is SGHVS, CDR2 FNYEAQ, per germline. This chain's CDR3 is CASSLRVTGEGDTQYF. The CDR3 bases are TGTGCCAGCAGCTTACGTGTGACAGGGGAAGGAGATACGCAGTATTTT.

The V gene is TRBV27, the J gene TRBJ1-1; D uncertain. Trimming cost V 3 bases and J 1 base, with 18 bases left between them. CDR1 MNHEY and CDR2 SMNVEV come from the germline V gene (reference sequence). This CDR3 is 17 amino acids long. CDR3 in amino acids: CASSFLRDRWGNTEAFF. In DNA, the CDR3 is TGTGCCAGCAGTTTCCTCCGGGATCGGTGGGGGAACACTGAAGCTTTCTTT.

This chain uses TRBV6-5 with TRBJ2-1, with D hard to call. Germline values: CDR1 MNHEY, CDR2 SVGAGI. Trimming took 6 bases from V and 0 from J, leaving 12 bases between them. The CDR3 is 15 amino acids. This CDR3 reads CASRADIVSYNEQFF. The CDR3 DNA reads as TGTGCCAGCAGGGCTGACATCGTCTCCTACAATGAGCAGTTCTTC.